The sequence of this T cell receptor beta chain was determined in a study of type 1 and type 2 diabetes patients. Study-level background: Samples came from type 1 diabetic, type 2 diabetic or nondiabetic people, recruited in China. Study findings and constraints: With limited T2D and control samples, some T1D-only expanded clones may not be T1D-specific.

Amplification started from genomic DNA. The TCR beta CDR3 region was amplified using 30 forward and 13 reverse primers. TCRdb redid the calling of the multiplex PCR reads with MiXCR, one entry per CDR3 protein. This table has around 300,000 distinct CDR3 sequences, around 47% appearing once. Germline V gene lookup returns CDR1 MGHRA and CDR2 YSYEKL. The CDR3 runs 15 residues. Trimming took off 4 bases at V and 3 bases at J, with 16 bases between the two ends. On this clonotype: Its cognate antigen is unknown.

Roughly 9.5 milliliters of peripheral blood were collected from each participant. This sequence joins TRBV4-1 and TRBJ2-7, with D maybe TRBD2 (5 bases). This TCR was recovered from a man younger than 35 with type 2 diabetes. The specimen was peripheral blood mononuclear cells (PBMCs). CDR3 protein: CASSPSAGSGYEQYF. For the CDR3, the DNA is TGCGCCAGCAGCCCGTCGGCTGGGAGCGGCTACGAGCAGTACTTC.